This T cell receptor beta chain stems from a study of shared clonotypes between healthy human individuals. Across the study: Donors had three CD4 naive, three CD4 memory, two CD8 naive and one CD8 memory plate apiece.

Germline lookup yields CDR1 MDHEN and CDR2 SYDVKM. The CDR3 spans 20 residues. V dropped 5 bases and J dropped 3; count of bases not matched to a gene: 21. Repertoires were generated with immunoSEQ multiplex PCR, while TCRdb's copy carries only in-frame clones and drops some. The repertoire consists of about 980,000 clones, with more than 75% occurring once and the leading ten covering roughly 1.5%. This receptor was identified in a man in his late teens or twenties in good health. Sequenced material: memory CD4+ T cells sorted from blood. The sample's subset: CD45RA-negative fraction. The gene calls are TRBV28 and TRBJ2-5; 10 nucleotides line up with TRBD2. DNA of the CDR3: TGTGCCAGCAGTCCCTACGGTAGCGGGGGGCATCCCCCCTCCAAAGAGACCCAGTACTTC. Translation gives CASSPYGSGGHPPSKETQYF.